The 27 T cell receptor beta chains below come from one sample, sequenced in a study of blood T cell repertoires in COVID-19. Some clones are missing from TCRdb's copy, which holds only in-frame ones; the method was immunoSEQ multiplex PCR. In the table there are about 350,000 clones, 89% of which are singletons. Material for sequencing was peripheral blood. The source is an older woman with COVID-19, enrolled during active disease.

This chain uses TRBV7-8 with TRBJ2-3, with 15 bases matching TRBD2. The J segment lost 4 bases and the V segment lost 4 bases, leaving 6 bases of the junction unmatched. Germline CDR1 is SGHVS and CDR2 is FQNEAQ. The length of the CDR3 is 17 residues. The CDR3 is CASSSGLAGGTADTQYF. Written as DNA, the CDR3 is TGTGCCAGCAGCTCCGGACTAGCGGGGGGGACTGCAGATACGCAGTATTTT.

The CDR3 here is CASSLFAGRNTEAFF. The CDR3 DNA reads TGTGCCAGCAGTTTATTCGCGGGGCGGAACACTGAAGCTTTCTTT. The chain carries TRBV28 and TRBJ1-1, with a possible D match to TRBD1 (5 bases). Trimming took 1 base from V and 1 from J, leaving 10 bases between them. This CDR3 has 15 amino acids. CDR1 MDHEN and CDR2 SYDVKM come from the germline V gene.

The chain links TRBV19 to TRBJ2-6; D perhaps matches TRBD1 (6 bases). The CDR3 is 16 residues long. Trimming shortened V by 7 bases and J by 0 bases, and 13 bases separated the two germline ends. Germline values: CDR1 LNHDA, CDR2 SQIVND (reference sequence). The CDR3 protein is CASMARGVSGANVLTF. Written as DNA, the CDR3 is TGTGCCAGTATGGCCAGGGGAGTCTCTGGGGCCAACGTCCTGACTTTC.

The chain couples TRBV19 to TRBJ1-2, with no clear D. V was trimmed by 3 bases and J by 1 base, leaving 9 bases between them. The CDR3 has 14 amino acids. Germline CDR1 is LNHDA and CDR2 is SQIVND (reference sequence). The CDR3 DNA is TGTGCCAGTAGTATCCAGGCCAGTAACTATGGCTACACCTTC. This sequence encodes CASSIQASNYGYTF.

The chain combines TRBV3-1 (or the pseudogene TRBV3-2) with TRBJ2-1; D perhaps matches TRBD2 (5 bases). The CDR3 is 12 amino acids. Trimming removed 4 bases from V and 9 bases from J, with 10 bases in between. Germline lookup yields CDR1 LGHDT and CDR2 YNNKEL (reference sequence). This chain's CDR3 is CASSLLAGEQFF. CDR3 DNA: TGTGCCAGCAGCCTTCTAGCAGGTGAGCAGTTCTTC.

The chain links TRBV6-5 to TRBJ1-3; D not certain. The V gene lost 0 bases and the J gene lost 0 bases, with 9 bases spanning the gap. The CDR3 is 16 amino acids. Germline values: CDR1 MNHEY, CDR2 SVGAGI. Here the CDR3 DNA reads TGTGCCAGCAGTTACTCGCAGGCTCACTCTGGAAACACCATATATTTT. The encoded protein is CASSYSQAHSGNTIYF.

The chain links TRBV5-1 to TRBJ2-5; D not certain. V lost 5 bases and J 2 bases, leaving 10 bases between the germline ends. The length of the CDR3 is 13 residues. The V gene's germline CDR1 is SGHRS and CDR2 YFSETQ. This chain's CDR3 is CASRVWPQETQYF. The CDR3 DNA follows: TGCGCCAGCAGAGTTTGGCCTCAAGAGACCCAGTACTTC.

This clone has only a few counts. This chain joins TRBV5-1 and TRBJ1-1; tentative D call: TRBD1 (5 bases). CDR3 length equals 14 residues. Germline V CDR1 and CDR2: SGHRS, YFSETQ. V was cut by 0 bases and J by 0 bases, with 6 bases left in between. CDR3 region: CASSLEDMNTEAFF. The CDR3 DNA is TGCGCCAGCAGCTTGGAGGACATGAACACTGAAGCTTTCTTT.

A single count supports this clone. The rearrangement joins TRBV6-5 to TRBJ1-3; D is unclear. Germline CDR1 MNHEY, CDR2 SVGAGI. The CDR3 contains 13 residues. V dropped 8 bases and J dropped 0 bases, with 8 bases sitting between them. CDR3 sequence reads: CASGGNSGNTIYF. The CDR3 coding sequence is TGTGCCAGCGGCGGAAACTCTGGAAACACCATATATTTT.

The chain carries TRBV5-8 and TRBJ2-1, with 7 bases aligning to TRBD1. This CDR3 is 15 amino acids long. Germline trimming cut 8 bases from V and 1 base from J; bases unmatched to any gene: 9. CDR1 is SGHTS and CDR2 is YDEGEE in the germline V gene. CDR3: CASLIGTVSYNEQFF. The CDR3, as DNA: TGTGCCAGTCTAATAGGGACAGTTTCCTACAATGAGCAGTTCTTC. The full variable domain, its missing parts supplied by reference TRBV5-8 and TRBJ2-1, is EAGVTQSPTHLIKTRGQQATLRCSPISGHTSVYWYQQALGLGLQFLLWYDEGEERNRGNFPPRFSGRQFPNYSSELNVNALELEDSALYLCASLIGTVSYNEQFFGPGTRLTVL.

The V gene is TRBV19, the J gene TRBJ1-5; TRBD1 agrees at 11 bases. The CDR3 has 15 amino acids. Trimming removed 7 bases from V and 3 bases from J; junction bases left unmatched: 5. Looked up from germline, CDR1 is LNHDA and CDR2 is SQIVND (reference sequence). The CDR3 nucleotides read TGTGCCAGTACTGGGACAGGGGGTTCCAATCAGCCCCAGCATTTT. It codes for CASTGTGGSNQPQHF.

Comments on this clone: Additional DNA sequences in this sample encode the identical CDR3. The chain is built from TRBV5-1 and TRBJ1-2; D perhaps matches TRBD1 (6 bases). V lost 0 bases to trimming and J lost 3 bases, with 6 bases between them. Looked up from germline, CDR1 is SGHRS and CDR2 is YFSETQ. The CDR3 spans 13 residues. The CDR3 is CASSLDRDYGYTF. CDR3 in DNA: TGCGCCAGCAGCTTGGACAGGGACTATGGCTACACCTTC.

This chain connects TRBV11-3 to TRBJ2-2, with 8 positions matching TRBD1. From germline, CDR1 is SGHNT and CDR2 YENEEA. CDR3 length: 15 amino acids. Germline trimming cut 4 bases from V and 7 bases from J; bases unmatched to any gene: 8. Here the CDR3 DNA reads TGTGCCAGCAGCTCAGACAGGGGAAAAAACGGGGAGCTGTTTTTT. As protein: CASSSDRGKNGELFF.

The chain links TRBV9 to TRBJ2-7, with 9 bases lining up with TRBD1. CDR3 length: 15 amino acids. CDR1 is SGDLS and CDR2 is YYNGEE in the germline V gene. V trimming: 0 bases; J trimming: 5 bases; junction bases outside the gene matches: 6. CDR3 residues: CASSVGGTGSDEQYF. The DNA for the CDR3 is TGTGCCAGCAGCGTAGGAGGGACAGGGTCCGACGAGCAGTACTTC.

This rearrangement joins TRBV6-6 to TRBJ1-1; D is unresolved. The germline CDR1 and CDR2 sequences are MNHNY and SVGAGI (reference sequence). There are 15 residues in the CDR3. V gave up 6 bases and J gave up 4 bases, with 18 bases separating them. The CDR3 protein is CASSLKKGRRTEAFF. CDR3 in DNA: TGTGCCAGCAGCCTTAAGAAAGGGAGGCGCACTGAAGCTTTCTTT.

This chain uses TRBV19 with TRBJ2-7; TRBD1 is a possible D gene (6 bases). CDR3 length: 15 residues. CDR1 LNHDA and CDR2 SQIVND come from the germline V gene (reference sequence). V lost 4 bases and J 6 bases, leaving 19 bases between the germline ends. The CDR3 DNA reads as TGTGCCAGTAGTACCTCTATCGTCGGGACATTCGAGCAGTACTTC. Translation gives CASSTSIVGTFEQYF. Drawing the rest from reference TRBV19 and TRBJ2-7, the complete variable domain is DGGITQSPKYLFRKEGQNVTLSCEQNLNHDAMYWYRQDPGQGLRLIYYSQIVNDFQKGDIAEGYSVSREKKESFPLTVTSAQKNPTAFYLCASSTSIVGTFEQYFGPGTRLTVT.

The chain links TRBV7-7 to TRBJ2-3; TRBD2 aligns across 11 bases. CDR3 length: 16 residues. Per the germline V gene, CDR1 is SSHAT and CDR2 is FNYEAQ (reference sequence). V trimming: 5 bases; J trimming: 2 bases; junction bases outside the gene matches: 6. CDR3: CASSPGLAETTDTQYF. CDR3 DNA sequence: TGTGCCAGCAGCCCGGGACTAGCGGAGACCACAGATACGCAGTATTTT.

This sequence joins TRBV18 and TRBJ2-6; TRBD1 aligns across 11 bases. Germline CDR1 KGHSH, CDR2 LQKENI. CDR3 length: 18 residues. V trimming: 6 bases; J trimming: 0 bases; junction bases outside the gene matches: 7. Here the CDR3 DNA reads TGTGCCAGCTCCCTTGGACAGGGGGCCCTCTCTGGGGCCAACGTCCTGACTTTC. Its protein product is CASSLGQGALSGANVLTF. The whole variable domain, remainder taken from reference TRBV18 and TRBJ2-6, is NAGVMQNPRHLVRRRGQEARLRCSPMKGHSHVYWYRQLPEEGLKFMVYLQKENIIDESGMPKERFSAEFPKEGPSILRIQQVVRGDSAAYFCASSLGQGALSGANVLTFGAGSRLTVL.

The V and J genes are TRBV13 and TRBJ2-7, with TRBD1 matching 7 bases. The J segment lost 1 base and the V segment lost 3 bases, leaving 3 bases of the junction unmatched. The CDR3 loop spans 14 amino acids. CDR1 and CDR2 (germline): PRHDT, FYEKMQ (reference sequence). The CDR3 reads CASSLGQRSYEQYF. CDR3 coding DNA: TGTGCCAGCAGCTTGGGACAGCGATCCTACGAGCAGTACTTC.

The chain links TRBV6-6 to TRBJ2-5; weak D call: TRBD1 (6 bases). V was shortened by 4 bases and J by 1 base, with 10 bases between the two germline ends. The CDR3 covers 14 residues. Germline values: CDR1 MNHNY, CDR2 SVGAGI (reference sequence). CDR3 coding DNA: TGTGCCAGCAGTTTAACAGGGTCCCAAGAGACCCAGTACTTC. Protein product: CASSLTGSQETQYF.

V gene TRBV6-5 combines with J gene TRBJ1-2; maybe TRBD1 (6 bases). In germline, CDR1 is MNHEY, CDR2 SVGAGI. The germline V and J ends were trimmed by 6 bases and 2 bases, with 10 bases remaining between them. CDR3 length: 13 residues. CDR3 coding DNA: TGTGCCAGCAGACCAGACAGGAACTATGGCTACACCTTC. Translating it yields CASRPDRNYGYTF.

The chain couples TRBV30 to TRBJ2-2; 7 positions agree with TRBD1. The CDR3 has 17 amino acids. In germline, CDR1 is GTSNPN, CDR2 SVGIG (reference sequence). V was pared by 3 bases and J by 2 bases, with 12 bases of the junction left unmatched. Here the CDR3 DNA reads TGTGCCTGGAGAGACTATTATGGGACAGCTAACACCGGGGAGCTGTTTTTT. Its translation: CAWRDYYGTANTGELFF.

The chain joins TRBV3-1 (or the pseudogene TRBV3-2) to TRBJ1-1, with a weak D call TRBD1 (5 bases). Germline CDR1 reads LGHDT; CDR2 reads YNNKEL (reference sequence). The CDR3 is 13 residues long. V was cut by 3 bases and J by 1 base, with 6 bases left in between. The CDR3 bases are TGTGCCAGCAGCCACCAGGGGAACACTGAAGCTTTCTTT. The encoded protein is CASSHQGNTEAFF.

A note on this clone: This sample includes further DNA sequences coding for the same CDR3. V is TRBV5-1 and J is TRBJ2-5; 12 positions agree with TRBD2. Losses at the gene ends were 5 bases for V and 5 bases for J; bases not matched to a gene: 4. Germline CDR1 and CDR2: SGHRS and YFSETQ. The CDR3 is 14 amino acids. The CDR3 nucleotides are TGCGCCAGCAGTAGTACTAGCGGGGGGGAGACCCAGTACTTC. Amino acid sequence: CASSSTSGGETQYF.

This rearrangement joins TRBV7-8 to TRBJ1-1; 8 positions match TRBD1. Germline loops: CDR1 SGHVS, CDR2 FQNEAQ. V lost 3 bases and J lost 2; bases outside the gene matches: 14. The CDR3 contains 18 residues. The CDR3 DNA is TGTGCCAGCAGCTTCGGGACAACTTGGGACAGGCCCAACACTGAAGCTTTCTTT. Amino acid sequence: CASSFGTTWDRPNTEAFF. The full variable domain, rest sourced from reference TRBV7-8 and TRBJ1-1, is GAGVSQSPRYKVAKRGQDVALRCDPISGHVSLFWYQQALGQGPEFLTYFQNEAQLDKSGLPSDRFFAERPEGSVSTLKIQRTQQEDSAVYLCASSFGTTWDRPNTEAFFGQGTRLTVV.

The genes are TRBV4-1 and TRBJ1-1; possibly TRBD1 for D (6 bases). This CDR3 is built from 15 residues. Trimming stripped 0 bases from V and 7 bases from J, with 15 bases between. Germline V CDR1 and CDR2: MGHRA, YSYEKL. CDR3: CASSQDFTGIFEAFF. The CDR3 DNA sequence: TGCGCCAGCAGCCAAGATTTTACAGGGATATTTGAAGCTTTCTTT.

The V gene is TRBV5-6, the J gene TRBJ1-1, with 8 bases identical to TRBD1. CDR1 is SGHDT and CDR2 is YYEEEE in the germline V gene. V shed 6 bases and J 2 bases; nucleotides not matched to a gene: 12. This CDR3 region has 16 residues. As DNA, the CDR3 is TGTGCCAGCATCCGGACAGGGCAGACGGCAAACACTGAAGCTTTCTTT. Translation: CASIRTGQTANTEAFF.